The rows below give T cell receptor beta chains drawn from one sample of a study of a mutant IDH1 vaccine in newly diagnosed glioma. Libraries were prepared by immunoSEQ multiplex PCR; TCRdb keeps only in-frame clonotypes and omits some of them. The profile shows fewer than 35,000 clones, around 60% of them singletons. These receptors have no identified antigens. The sample consisted of PBMCs, taken from a glioma patient whose treatment included an IDH1 peptide vaccine. The receptors shown here come from a woman under 30 with glioma. Both conserved end residues are part of each CDR3. The order of the fields is J gene, clone size, V gene, D gene, CDR3 DNA, CDR3 protein. The D gene is left open where the match is weak. Some rows have no size entry. The others give once, few or many, or a class for an expanded clone.

j_gene: TRBJ1-3; abundance: -; v_gene: TRBV6-1; d_gene: -; CDR3nt: TGTGCCACTACACGAGAGAGCTCTGGAAACACCATATATTTT; CDR3aa: CATTRESSGNTIYF
j_gene: TRBJ2-7; abundance: -; v_gene: TRBV7-2; d_gene: -; CDR3nt: TGTGCCAGCATCGGGGGGACAGGAGCCTACGAGCAGTACTTC; CDR3aa: CASIGGTGAYEQYF
j_gene: TRBJ1-1; abundance: -; v_gene: TRBV28; d_gene: -; CDR3nt: TGTGCCAGCAGAAACCCCCGGAGGAACACTGAAGCTTTCTTT; CDR3aa: CASRNPRRNTEAFF
j_gene: TRBJ2-1; abundance: -; v_gene: TRBV11-2; d_gene: -; CDR3nt: TGTGCCAGCAGCCCGGGTGGCGGTCGGCCAATTGAGCAGTTCTTC; CDR3aa: CASSPGGGRPIEQFF
j_gene: TRBJ1-6; abundance: few; v_gene: TRBV30; d_gene: -; CDR3nt: TGTGCCTGGAGTTCACAGGGTCCCCTCCACTTT; CDR3aa: CAWSSQGPLHF
j_gene: TRBJ2-3; abundance: few; v_gene: TRBV30; d_gene: -; CDR3nt: TGTGCCAGTAGAGGGGACGACCCACAACAGTATTTT; CDR3aa: CASRGDDPQQYF
j_gene: TRBJ1-1; abundance: medium-sized; v_gene: TRBV6-4; d_gene: TRBD1; CDR3nt: TGTGCCAGCAGTCAGGGGGGGCTTGTGAGGAACACTGAAGCTTTCTTT; CDR3aa: CASSQGGLVRNTEAFF
j_gene: TRBJ2-7; abundance: -; v_gene: TRBV7-8; d_gene: -; CDR3nt: TGTGCCAGCAGCCCCTGGATGACAGACTCCTACGAGCAGTACTTC; CDR3aa: CASSPWMTDSYEQYF
j_gene: TRBJ2-7; abundance: -; v_gene: TRBV2; d_gene: TRBD1; CDR3nt: TGTGCCAGCAGTGGGGACAGGTCCGAGCAGTACTTC; CDR3aa: CASSGDRSEQYF
j_gene: TRBJ1-5; abundance: few; v_gene: TRBV15; d_gene: -; CDR3nt: TGTGCCACCAGCCCCCGAGATCCGCGGTTAGGTCAGCCCCAGCATTTT; CDR3aa: CATSPRDPRLGQPQHF
j_gene: TRBJ2-5; abundance: -; v_gene: TRBV2; d_gene: -; CDR3nt: TGTGCCAGCAGTAACTCACGGACGGGTGGGACGGAGACCCAGTACTTC; CDR3aa: CASSNSRTGGTETQYF
j_gene: TRBJ2-7; abundance: -; v_gene: TRBV11-3; d_gene: -; CDR3nt: TGTGCCAGCAGCTTATATTGGGACCCCTACGAGCAGTACTTC; CDR3aa: CASSLYWDPYEQYF
j_gene: TRBJ2-3; abundance: -; v_gene: TRBV6-4; d_gene: TRBD2; CDR3nt: TGTGCCAGCAGTGTGGGGGGACTAGCATCAGATACGCAGTATTTT; CDR3aa: CASSVGGLASDTQYF
j_gene: TRBJ1-1; abundance: -; v_gene: TRBV6-5; d_gene: TRBD1; CDR3nt: TGTGCCAGCAGACCGGGACAGGCCGTTCGGGAAGCTTTCTTT; CDR3aa: CASRPGQAVREAFF
j_gene: TRBJ1-6; abundance: few; v_gene: TRBV6-6; d_gene: -; CDR3nt: TGTGCCAACCCCGACGGTATCTATAATTCACCCCTCCACTTT; CDR3aa: CANPDGIYNSPLHF
j_gene: TRBJ2-1; abundance: -; v_gene: TRBV7-9; d_gene: TRBD2; CDR3nt: TGTGCCAGCAGCTTAGAGAGCGGGGGGGCTCGTGAGCAGTTCTTC; CDR3aa: CASSLESGGAREQFF
j_gene: TRBJ2-7; abundance: -; v_gene: TRBV19; d_gene: TRBD1; CDR3nt: TGTGCCAGTAGTGACAGGGGGGCCTCCTACGAGCAGTACTTC; CDR3aa: CASSDRGASYEQYF
j_gene: TRBJ1-3; abundance: once; v_gene: TRBV5-1; d_gene: TRBD1; CDR3nt: TGCGCCAGCAGCTTAGGACAGGGGGCGGACACCATATATTTT; CDR3aa: CASSLGQGADTIYF
j_gene: TRBJ1-1; abundance: -; v_gene: TRBV7-9; d_gene: -; CDR3nt: TGTGCCAGCAGCCGAATGAACACTGAAGCTTTCTTT; CDR3aa: CASSRMNTEAFF
j_gene: TRBJ2-1; abundance: -; v_gene: TRBV30; d_gene: -; CDR3nt: TGTGCCTGGAGTACCGGACAGCCTTACAATGAGCAGTTCTTC; CDR3aa: CAWSTGQPYNEQFF
j_gene: TRBJ1-5; abundance: -; v_gene: TRBV2; d_gene: TRBD1; CDR3nt: TGTGCCAGCAGCGGACAGGGTAATCAGCCCCAGCATTTT; CDR3aa: CASSGQGNQPQHF
j_gene: TRBJ2-7; abundance: once; v_gene: TRBV4-1; d_gene: TRBD1; CDR3nt: TGCGCCAGCAGCCAAACGACAGGGGGAACCCCTCTCGAGCAGTACTTC; CDR3aa: CASSQTTGGTPLEQYF
j_gene: TRBJ2-4; abundance: few; v_gene: TRBV28; d_gene: TRBD2; CDR3nt: TGTGCCAGCAGCGGGACTAGTTTTTACATTCAGTACTTC; CDR3aa: CASSGTSFYIQYF
j_gene: TRBJ1-5; abundance: -; v_gene: TRBV7-8; d_gene: TRBD1; CDR3nt: TGTGCCAGCAGCTTCGAGGGGGCGGTTGGCAATCAGCCCCAGCATTTT; CDR3aa: CASSFEGAVGNQPQHF
j_gene: TRBJ1-2; abundance: few; v_gene: TRBV27; d_gene: -; CDR3nt: TGTGCCAGCACACCATTCCCGGCAGGCGATGGCTACACCTTC; CDR3aa: CASTPFPAGDGYTF
j_gene: TRBJ2-7; abundance: -; v_gene: TRBV9; d_gene: TRBD1; CDR3nt: TGTGCCAGCAGCGCCGGGACAGGGTTACACGAGCAGTACTTC; CDR3aa: CASSAGTGLHEQYF
j_gene: TRBJ1-6; abundance: -; v_gene: TRBV6-5; d_gene: -; CDR3nt: TGTGCCAGCAGTGGGAGGACGCCGACTCATTCACCCCTCCACTTT; CDR3aa: CASSGRTPTHSPLHF
j_gene: TRBJ2-1; abundance: -; v_gene: TRBV19; d_gene: -; CDR3nt: TGTGCCACTCGAATGGGAGTGGCCTACAATGAGCAGTTCTTC; CDR3aa: CATRMGVAYNEQFF
j_gene: TRBJ2-7; abundance: -; v_gene: TRBV6-5; d_gene: TRBD1; CDR3nt: TGTGCCAGCAGGTCAAGGGGGCCCACCTACGAGCAGTACTTC; CDR3aa: CASRSRGPTYEQYF